This entry is about one T cell receptor beta chain. These data come from a study of blood T cell repertoires in COVID-19. Study-wide context: Both acute and convalescent COVID-19 samples were obtained from the United States, Italy and Spain. From T cells, B-cell-depleted T cells, or PBMCs came the material, which was cDNA or gDNA.

Source study methods: The assay estimated nucleated cells by amplifying reference gene primers. Some clones are missing from TCRdb's copy, which holds only in-frame ones; the method was immunoSEQ multiplex PCR. The DNA gave D and trimming, while V, J and clone size come from that table. The sample consists of about 280,000 clones, around 86% of them appearing once. CDR1 and CDR2 (germline): GTSNPN, SVGIG (reference sequence). V lost 2 bases, J lost 1 base, and 13 bases lay in between. The CDR3 has 15 residues. This receptor was identified in a man aged 40-49 years with active or convalescent COVID-19. J is TRBJ2-3 and V is TRBV30; D gene ambiguous. Sample: peripheral blood. The CDR3, as DNA: TGTGCCTGGAGTTCAGACCCAGGCGGCACAGATACGCAGTATTTT. It is translated as CAWSSDPGGTDTQYF.